This TCR beta chain emerged from a study of shared clonotypes between healthy human individuals. Findings and limits, study-wide: Clonotypes not shared had lower generation probabilities than those common to all four donors.

The CDR3 contains 14 residues. Trimming removed 2 bases at V and 1 base at J, with 9 bases between. CDR1 and CDR2 from the germline V gene are MNHNS and SASEGT. As for this clone: Its antigen is as yet unknown.

Sorted subsets were amplified in replicate PCRs using 200 ng DNA, 30,000 to 35,000 T cell genomes. The method was immunoSEQ multiplex PCR; TCRdb's version includes in-frame clones alone and lacks a portion of them. Altogether around 1.4 million clones are present, approximately 98.5% being singletons, with the ten largest covering approximately 0.4%. The sequence derives from a man aged 30-40 years in good health. The chain carries TRBV6-1 and TRBJ2-7, with D unresolved. The specimen was naive CD4+ T cells sorted from blood. As to subset: CD45RA+ positively selected. CDR3 region: CASSEINRSYEQYF. For the CDR3, the DNA is TGTGCCAGCAGTGAAATCAACCGGTCCTACGAGCAGTACTTC.